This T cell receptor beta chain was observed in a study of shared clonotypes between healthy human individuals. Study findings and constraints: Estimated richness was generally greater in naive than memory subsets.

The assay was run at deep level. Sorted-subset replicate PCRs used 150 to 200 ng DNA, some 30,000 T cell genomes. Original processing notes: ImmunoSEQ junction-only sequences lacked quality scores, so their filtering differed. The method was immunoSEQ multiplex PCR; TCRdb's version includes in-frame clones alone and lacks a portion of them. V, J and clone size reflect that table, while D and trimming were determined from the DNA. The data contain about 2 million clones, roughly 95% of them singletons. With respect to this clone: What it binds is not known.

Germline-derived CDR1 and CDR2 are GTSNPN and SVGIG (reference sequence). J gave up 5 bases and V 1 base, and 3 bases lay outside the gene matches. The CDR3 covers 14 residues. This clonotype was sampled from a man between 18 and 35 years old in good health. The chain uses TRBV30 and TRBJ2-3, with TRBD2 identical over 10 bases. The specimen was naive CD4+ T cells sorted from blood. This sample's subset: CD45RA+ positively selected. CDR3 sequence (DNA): TGTGCCTGGAGTGGAAGACTAGCGGGAGATACGCAGTATTTT. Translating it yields CAWSGRLAGDTQYF.